This TCR beta chain stems from a study of early T cells in non-severe SARS-CoV-2 infection. For the study at large: From unsorted whole blood, bulk RNA was sequenced, and the chains remained unpaired. Overall study findings and caveats: Clonotype matching in VDJdb favored anti-spike CD8 responses and did not capture private and CD4 specificities.

Per the germline V gene, CDR1 is SGDLS and CDR2 is YYNGEE. The CDR3 contains 12 residues. V was pared by 3 bases and J by 9 bases, with 10 bases between. cDNA molecules, individually, were tagged with unique molecular identifiers. In TCRdb, the 5' RACE reads were re-called with MiXCR into one record per CDR3 protein. The repertoire holds fewer than 130,000 distinct CDR3 sequences, roughly 12% seen once, with approximately 4% in the top ten. A note on this clonotype: The antigen is unknown.

Sequences were derived from whole blood, sampled at baseline. This rearrangement joins TRBV9 to TRBJ2-1, with D uncertain. The sequence came from an adult who was a healthcare worker with PCR-confirmed SARS-CoV-2 infection or an uninfected control (not recorded which). The CDR3 coding sequence is TGTGCCAGCAGCGCCCCCGCTACTGAGCAGTTCTTC. Residues: CASSAPATEQFF. The full variable domain, in which reference TRBV9 and TRBJ2-1 provide the parts outside the CDR3, is DSGVTQTPKHLITATGQRVTLRCSPRSGDLSVYWYQQSLDQGLQFLIQYYNGEERAKGNILERFSAQQFPDLHSELNLSSLELGDSALYFCASSAPATEQFFGPGTRLTVL.